This T cell receptor (beta chain) was sequenced during a study of OX40 agonist ivuxolimab in advanced cancers. Study information: Ivuxolimab, an agonist antibody against OX40 (CD134), was given to patients. Whole-study findings and limits: Also showing low normalized T-cell clonal expansion were some of the nonresponders.

Remarks on this clone: The antigen is undetermined.

Repertoires were generated with immunoSEQ multiplex PCR, while TCRdb's copy carries only in-frame clones and drops some. Among some 80,000 clones listed, around four fifths were seen once. There are 12 residues in the CDR3. The V end was cut by 0 bases, the J end by 8 bases, with 7 bases between. Germline V CDR1 and CDR2: ENHRY, SYGVKD. Exclusion of a patient followed from autoimmune disease history or systemic immunosuppression. This TCR came from an adult with an advanced solid tumor such as melanoma, head and neck, liver or kidney cancer. Sequenced material: CD4+ or CD8+ T cells sorted from blood, taken in a trial of the OX40 agonist ivuxolimab. The V and J genes are TRBV10-3 and TRBJ1-1; D is ambiguous. CDR3: CAISESTREAFF. CDR3 bases: TGTGCCATCAGTGAGTCTACGAGGGAAGCTTTCTTT.